Only a few counts were recorded for the clone carrying this T cell receptor (beta chain). These data originate in a study of identical twins. The CDR3 is 14 residues long. Trimming removed 7 bases from V and 1 base from J, with 12 bases in between. The germline V gene encodes CDR1 MDHEN and CDR2 SYDVKM. With template switching, a universal primer site was added, and the cDNA carried unique molecular identifiers. TCRdb itself ran the 5' RACE reads through MiXCR, one entry per CDR3 protein. This table has under 900,000 distinct CDR3 sequences, about 12% appearing once. The same sample was also studied in work on yellow fever vaccine responses in identical twins.

The receptor comes from a woman aged 18 to 35 in good health. The sequencing sample was made of PBMCs. The J gene is TRBJ2-3, the V gene TRBV28; perhaps TRBD2 as D (6 bases). The CDR3 region is CASKEGPGTDTQYF. DNA for the CDR3: TGTGCCAGCAAGGAGGGTCCCGGCACAGATACGCAGTATTTT.